The clone carrying this TCR beta chain is termed medium-sized. Trimming cost V 7 bases and J 4 bases; bases outside gene matches: 4. CDR3 length: 13 amino acids. Germline V lookup: CDR1 MNHNY, CDR2 SVGAGI (reference sequence). Memory CD4+ cells were defined as CD4+CD45RO+CD25-. TCRdb called the 5' RACE reads again in MiXCR, with one record for every CDR3 protein. The table has 6,500 to 10,000 distinct CDR3 sequences, around 16% seen once. The source of this sequence is a female donor with breast cancer. The V and J genes are TRBV6-6 and TRBJ1-3, with 7 bases fitting TRBD1. Sequences were obtained from memory CD4+ T cells sorted from blood. Subset noted: memory CD4+ T cells, CD4+CD45RO+CD25-. The CDR3 coding sequence is TGTGCCAGCAAGACAGGGTCAGGAAACACCATATATTTT. This gives the protein CASKTGSGNTIYF.